This TCR beta chain was identified in a study of T cell changes during pregnancy in multiple sclerosis (dated by TCRdb to 2018 to 2020). A note on the overall study: The study looked at changes in the T cell repertoire across pregnancy in women with multiple sclerosis.

The junction shows trimming of 0 bases on V and 2 bases on J, plus 13 bases between the germline ends. From the cysteine through the phenylalanine, the CDR3 covers 16 amino acids. Only the CDR3 DNA stays, 48 bases, in frame from base 1. From a lookup of the germline V gene, CDR1 and CDR2 are MGHRA and YSYEKL. As regards this clone: The specificity of this receptor is unknown. No base-level quality is on record; no much larger clone is a single base apart.

The library was obtained by the immunoSEQ multiplex PCR assay. The immuneACCESS repertoire file appears here via TCRdb, limited to in-frame rearrangements. These files lack a portion of the clones; in checked studies, under half of the deficit traces to unresolved V genes, and the cause of the others is not known. The sample table lists roughly 50,000 clones, approximately 92% of them with a count of one. The ten largest clones capture approximately 0.25% of the sample. The TCR originated in a female donor with multiple sclerosis, enrolled in a pregnancy study. The chain is made from TRBV4-1 and TRBJ2-5; a weak D assignment points to TRBD2 (6 bases agree). The material was CD4+ T cells from peripheral blood mononuclear cells, obtained in the third trimester of pregnancy. At the DNA level, the sequence is TGCGCCAGCAGCCAAGAACAGACTAGGGCACAAGAGACCCAGTACTTC. This yields the protein CASSQEQTRAQETQYF.